Each of the 26 T cell receptor beta chains below was sequenced from the same sample in a study of molecular identifiers for immune sequencing clone quantification (dated by TCRdb to the late 2010s). Library preparation was by PCR. The instrument given in TCRdb is Illumina HiSeq 4000. TCRdb reprocessing: public reads trimmed at Q25 with fastp, clones called with MiXCR, in-frame beta chains kept. Rows with a matching CDR3 protein are joined into one entry that keeps the most common DNA and genes. For this sample the table gives some 65,000 distinct CDR3 sequences, of which around 20% were detected only once. The ten largest make up around 1.5% of the sample. Sequenced input: naive CD8+ T cells from blood, with Jurkat cell RNA spiked in. The cell subset or site label corresponds to: FACS-sorted CD8+CD4-CCR7+CD45RA+ naive T cells. The receptors stem from a human donor in good health. Some libraries in this study had Jurkat cell RNA spiked in.

The table lists this clonotype with many counts. The V and J genes are TRBV20-1 and TRBJ2-7; D is ambiguous. CDR3 length equals 13 residues. With 6 bases removed from V and 3 bases from J, the gap between germline ends came to 15 bases. Germline values: CDR1 DFQATT, CDR2 SNEGSKA (reference sequence). CDR3 sequence: CSAPSRALYEQYF. The CDR3, as DNA: TGCAGTGCCCCCTCCCGGGCACTCTACGAGCAGTACTTC.

There are many counts of this clonotype. The chain combines TRBV7-8 with TRBJ2-6, with D unclear. V was pared by 4 bases and J by 2 bases, with 6 bases between. Germline loops: CDR1 SGHVS, CDR2 FQNEAQ. The CDR3 contains 14 residues. The CDR3 nucleotides read TGTGCCAGCAGCTCCCGTGCTGGGGCCAACGTCCTGACTTTC. This encodes CASSSRAGANVLTF.

This clonotype was picked up many times. The V gene is TRBV20-1, the J gene TRBJ2-7, with D perhaps given as TRBD1 or TRBD2 (5 bases each). CDR3 size: 13 residues. V was cut by 2 bases and J by 1 base, with 9 bases left in between. The germline gives CDR1 DFQATT, CDR2 SNEGSKA (reference sequence). The CDR3 sequence is CSARPGRSYEQYF. Written as DNA, the CDR3 is TGCAGTGCTAGACCGGGACGATCCTACGAGCAGTACTTC.

This clonotype was observed a single time. This clone may be a read error of a much larger clone one base away. This rearrangement joins TRBV5-3 to TRBJ2-1; 9 positions agree with TRBD1. TRBV5-3 is given ORF status, its function remaining uncertain. The CDR3 contains 17 residues. CDR3 sequence (DNA): TGTGCCAGCAGCTGGGAGCCGCTTACAGGGGGCCTGAATGAGCAGTTCTTC. It is translated as CASSWEPLTGGLNEQFF.

This clonotype came up many times. This rearrangement joins TRBV6-1 to TRBJ2-3; D is perhaps TRBD2 (6 bases). The germline gives CDR1 MNHNS, CDR2 SASEGT. This CDR3 region has 15 residues. Trimming stripped 6 bases from V and 1 base from J, with 14 bases between. Here the CDR3 reads CASSLWRGGTDTQYF. The DNA of the CDR3 is TGTGCCAGCAGCTTATGGAGGGGTGGCACAGATACGCAGTATTTT.

This clonotype has only a few counts. This chain's CDR3 is CASSPIGAARTDTQYF. The DNA for the CDR3 is TGCGCCAGCAGCCCTATCGGAGCGGCCCGCACAGATACGCAGTATTTT. V usage is TRBV4-1 and J usage is TRBJ2-3, with D maybe TRBD2 (5 bases). This CDR3 region has 16 residues. CDR1 MGHRA and CDR2 YSYEKL come from the germline V gene. The V end was cut by 4 bases, the J end by 1 base, with 15 bases between.

This clonotype was detected a few times. V gene TRBV27 combines with J gene TRBJ2-7, with D perhaps matching TRBD2 (5 bases). CDR1 is MNHEY and CDR2 is SMNVEV in the germline V gene (reference sequence). The CDR3 totals 16 residues. Trimming took 4 bases from V and 6 from J, leaving 22 bases between them. CDR3 in amino acids: CASSSLTPIQGSEQYF. CDR3 nucleotide sequence: TGTGCCAGCAGTTCTCTAACCCCCATACAAGGGAGCGAGCAGTACTTC.

This clonotype was counted at least ten times. The chain links TRBV4-1 to TRBJ2-6; 10 bases are shared with TRBD2. This CDR3 has 18 amino acids. With V trimmed by 1 base and J by 2 bases, 5 bases remained unmatched. Germline V gene lookup returns CDR1 MGHRA and CDR2 YSYEKL. CDR3 loop: CASSQAPSGRTGANVLTF. The CDR3 DNA follows: TGCGCCAGCAGCCAAGCCCCTAGCGGGAGAACTGGGGCCAACGTCCTGACTTTC.

Concerning this clonotype: Sequence at one end of the junction differs from germline and may be a read error. The chain has TRBV27 and TRBJ1-1; tentative D call: TRBD1 (6 bases). CDR3 length equals 14 residues. Per germline, CDR1 MNHEY and CDR2 SMNVEV (reference sequence). The CDR3 DNA sequence: TGTGCCTGCAGTCCTCAGGGGCTTTGGACTGAAGCTTTCTTT. Encoded protein: CACSPQGLWTEAFF.

Points on this clonotype: A read error is possible here, since a much larger clone lies one base away. This rearrangement joins TRBV6-2 or TRBV6-3 to TRBJ1-5; D unresolved. CDR3 length: 14 residues. Deletions cut 5 bases from V and 1 base from J, with 9 bases between. Germline CDR1 is MNHEY and CDR2 is SVGEGT. The CDR3 sequence: CASSLAQSNQPQHF. The DNA of the CDR3 is TGTGCCAGCAGTCTGGCACAGAGCAATCAGCCCCAGCATTTT.

This clonotype appeared a single time. With a much larger clone just one base away, this may be a read error. The chain links TRBV19 to TRBJ1-1; no clear D. The CDR3 totals 14 residues. The germline V gene encodes CDR1 LNHDA and CDR2 SQIVND (reference sequence). The CDR3 reads CASSIAPPSPEASF. The CDR3 region has the DNA TGTGCCAGTAGTATAGCCCCCCCGTCTCCTGAAGCTTCCTTT.

This clonotype appeared a few times. At one boundary the junction diverges from the germline segment, which might be a read error. The rearrangement uses TRBV27 and TRBJ2-1; TRBD2 agrees at 10 bases. Germline V CDR1 and CDR2: MNHEY, SMNVEV (reference sequence). The length of the CDR3 is 15 residues. The chain's CDR3 is CASSGLAVGYDEQFF. CDR3 nucleotides: TGTGCCAGCAGTGGACTAGCGGTGGGCTACGATGAGCAGTTCTTC.

This clonotype was observed many times. The V call is TRBV28, the J call TRBJ2-3; D is unclear. Looked up from germline, CDR1 is MDHEN and CDR2 is SYDVKM. Trimming cost V 6 bases and J 2 bases, with 9 bases left between them. CDR3 length: 13 amino acids. The CDR3 region has the DNA TGTGCCAGCAGCATACTTCTCACAGATACGCAGTATTTT. Amino acid sequence: CASSILLTDTQYF.

This clonotype was found many times. The chain couples TRBV3-1 to TRBJ2-5; D gene unclear. Between the trimmed V and J ends, which lost 4 bases and 3 bases, there was a span of 3 bases. The CDR3 covers 11 residues. Germline V gene lookup returns CDR1 LGHDT and CDR2 YNNKEL (reference sequence). The CDR3 DNA follows: TGTGCCAGCAGCCGGGAAGAGACCCAGTACTTC. Protein product: CASSREETQYF.

The table lists this clonotype with many counts. The chain combines TRBV7-9 with TRBJ1-3; D is ambiguous. V was clipped by 6 bases and J by 4 bases, with 16 bases between them. CDR1 and CDR2 from the germline V gene are SEHNR and FQNEAQ (reference sequence). CDR3 length: 15 residues. Here the CDR3 reads CASSPGGGPGNTIYF. The CDR3 DNA sequence: TGTGCCAGCAGTCCGGGAGGAGGGCCCGGAAACACCATATATTTT. Full variable domain (remainder filled in from reference TRBV7-9 and TRBJ1-3): DTGVSQNPRHKITKRGQNVTFRCDPISEHNRLYWYRQTLGQGPEFLTYFQNEAQLEKSRLLSDRFSAERPKGSFSTLEIQRTEQGDSAMYLCASSPGGGPGNTIYFGEGSWLTVV.

In its sample, this clonotype was seen many times. The genes are TRBV25-1 and TRBJ2-7, with D possibly matching TRBD2 (5 bases). Trimming took 2 bases from V and 3 from J, leaving 8 bases between them. The CDR3 totals 13 residues. Per germline, CDR1 MGHDK and CDR2 SYGVNS. CDR3 nucleotides: TGTGCCAGCAGTGAACGGGAAGGCTACGAGCAGTACTTC. It codes for CASSEREGYEQYF.

A note on this clonotype: A read error may explain this, as a much larger clone is one base away. Likely a read error: the CDR3 ends without its conserved phenylalanine or tryptophan. The chain employs TRBV27 and TRBJ2-7; 7 bases line up with TRBD2. Trimming took 3 bases from V and 5 from J; bases not matched to a gene: 13. This CDR3 has 16 amino acids. The germline V gene encodes CDR1 MNHEY and CDR2 SMNVEV (reference sequence). The CDR3 is CASSLPPGLPTNEQYL. CDR3 coding DNA: TGTGCCAGCAGTTTGCCTCCGGGACTACCCACCAACGAGCAGTACCTC.

Remarks on this clonotype: This may be a read error, as it is one base from a much larger clone. This sequence joins TRBV27 and TRBJ2-7, with 10 bases lining up with TRBD2. Germline assignment: CDR1 MNHEY and CDR2 SMNVEV (reference sequence). The length of the CDR3 is 14 residues. CDR3 in DNA: TGTGCCAGCCGAAGCGGGAGGGAACTCAACGAGCAGCACTTC. This translates into CASRSGRELNEQHF.

This clonotype has ten or more counts. This CDR3 is CASSLSRYNEQFF. CDR3 bases: TGTGCCAGCAGTTTATCGCGGTACAATGAGCAGTTCTTC. The genes are TRBV27 and TRBJ2-1; D gene unclear. The CDR3 is 13 residues long. V was shortened by 0 bases and J by 4 bases, with 4 bases between the two germline ends. The germline V gene encodes CDR1 MNHEY and CDR2 SMNVEV (reference sequence).

This clonotype has at least ten counts. This rearrangement joins TRBV13 to TRBJ1-1, with unresolved D. V was shortened by 9 bases and J by 5 bases, with 10 bases between the two germline ends. The germline gives CDR1 PRHDT, CDR2 FYEKMQ (reference sequence). The CDR3 extends over 11 amino acids. DNA for the CDR3: TGTGCCAGTTCTATGGGAACTGAAGCTTTCTTT. Translation: CASSMGTEAFF. The complete variable domain, with remaining parts taken from reference TRBV13 and TRBJ1-1, reads AAGVIQSPRHLIKEKRETATLKCYPIPRHDTVYWYQQGPGQDPQFLISFYEKMQSDKGSIPDRFSAQQFSDYHSELNMSSLELGDSALYFCASSMGTEAFFGQGTRLTVV.

This clonotype was seen ten or more times. The chain is built from TRBV15 and TRBJ2-4; no clear D. The length of the CDR3 is 17 residues. Germline V gene lookup returns CDR1 LNHNV and CDR2 YYDKDF (reference sequence). V lost 0 bases to trimming and J lost 5 bases, with 17 bases between them. As DNA, the CDR3 is TGTGCCACCAGCAGAGATCTGACTGGACGAGTGGAAAACATTCAGTACTTC. Its translation: CATSRDLTGRVENIQYF.

This clonotype was detected many times. The gene calls are TRBV23-1 and TRBJ2-3; 9 bases fit TRBD2. TRBV23-1 is an open reading frame, and its role is uncertain. CDR3 length: 15 residues. V lost 3 bases to trimming and J lost 8 bases; unmatched junction nucleotides: 9. The CDR3 sequence is CASSQRREGWGTQYF. In nucleotides, the CDR3 is TGCGCCAGCAGTCAGAGGCGGGAGGGATGGGGTACGCAGTATTTT.

This clonotype was found many times. The J gene is TRBJ2-1, the V gene TRBV27, with D perhaps assigned TRBD1 or TRBD2 (6 bases each). The CDR3 is made up of 17 amino acids. Germline-derived CDR1 and CDR2 are MNHEY and SMNVEV (reference sequence). Trimming stripped 2 bases from V and 3 bases from J, with 17 bases between. CDR3 bases: TGTGCCAGCAGTTTAAGGGGGGACGGAACTAGCTACAATGAGCAGTTCTTC. Translating it yields CASSLRGDGTSYNEQFF.

In its sample, this clonotype was seen many times. CDR3 residues: CASSQDKGTSYNSPLHF. CDR3 nucleotides: TGTGCCAGCAGCCAAGATAAGGGAACCTCCTATAATTCACCCCTCCACTTT. This rearrangement joins TRBV14 to TRBJ1-6; D is unresolved. V shed 0 bases and J shed 0 bases, with 9 bases lying between them. CDR1 is SGHDN and CDR2 is FVKESK in the germline V gene. The CDR3 covers 17 residues.

This clonotype was found many times. This chain joins TRBV28 and TRBJ2-3, with TRBD2 matching over 8 bases. Per the germline V gene, CDR1 is MDHEN and CDR2 is SYDVKM. V trimming: 5 bases; J trimming: 3 bases; junction bases outside the gene matches: 13. This CDR3 spans 17 amino acids. This CDR3 reads CASSPRGAGDVTDTQYF. The CDR3 DNA reads TGTGCCAGCAGTCCCCGCGGAGCGGGAGATGTAACAGATACGCAGTATTTT.

This clonotype showed up many times. This rearrangement joins TRBV13 to TRBJ2-1; D may be TRBD2 (6 bases). CDR3 length: 16 amino acids. Trimming left V 4 bases short and J 0 bases short, with 13 bases between. Germline values: CDR1 PRHDT, CDR2 FYEKMQ (reference sequence). CDR3 in DNA: TGTGCCAGCAGCTCAACGACTAGAAGCTCCTACAATGAGCAGTTCTTC. Protein product: CASSSTTRSSYNEQFF.